This entry lists 4 T cell receptor beta chains sequenced from one sample in a study of CD8 T cells in ankylosing spondylitis. TCRdb re-called the 5' RACE reads through MiXCR, storing one row per CDR3 protein. The sample lists roughly 35,000 distinct CDR3 sequences, 8% to 13% occurring once. Material for sequencing was synovial fluid, either unsorted or a sorted T cell fraction (not recorded which). The source of these receptors is a male donor with ankylosing spondylitis.

The chain combines TRBV6-5 with TRBJ2-2; D is unresolved. The length of the CDR3 is 12 residues. Germline CDR1 reads MNHEY; CDR2 reads SVGAGI. V lost 8 bases and J lost 5, with 9 bases in between. CDR3 nucleotide sequence: TGTGCCAGCGCGCCGCCGACCGGGGAGCTGTTTTTT. Protein product: CASAPPTGELFF.

This clonotype was picked up a small number of times. This chain connects TRBV29-1 to TRBJ1-1, with TRBD1 identical over 7 bases. V lost 4 bases, J lost 3 bases, and 8 bases stayed unmatched. This CDR3 has 14 amino acids. Germline values: CDR1 SQVTM, CDR2 ANQGSEA. DNA for the CDR3: TGCAGCGTTGCCCCCGACAGGGTGGACACTGAAGCTTTCTTT. Translating gives CSVAPDRVDTEAFF.

This clonotype was counted many times. CDR3 residues: CASSPDGSYGYTF. DNA for the CDR3: TGTGCCAGCAGCCCGGACGGGTCCTATGGCTACACCTTC. The gene calls are TRBV7-9 and TRBJ1-2; D gene unclear. Trimming removed 5 bases at V and 4 bases at J, with 11 bases between. This CDR3 has 13 amino acids. CDR1 SEHNR and CDR2 FQNEAQ come from the germline V gene (reference sequence). Supplemented by reference TRBV7-9 and TRBJ1-2, the full variable domain reads DTGVSQNPRHKITKRGQNVTFRCDPISEHNRLYWYRQTLGQGPEFLTYFQNEAQLEKSRLLSDRFSAERPKGSFSTLEIQRTEQGDSAMYLCASSPDGSYGYTFGSGTRLTVV.

This clonotype was found many times. The chain joins TRBV15 to TRBJ2-2, with D perhaps matching TRBD2 (5 bases). Germline CDR1 reads LNHNV; CDR2 reads YYDKDF (reference sequence). The CDR3 is 14 residues long. V was pared by 0 bases and J by 5 bases, with 7 bases between. The CDR3 reads CATSRDGETGELFF. The CDR3 DNA reads TGTGCCACCAGCAGAGACGGGGAAACCGGGGAGCTGTTTTTT.